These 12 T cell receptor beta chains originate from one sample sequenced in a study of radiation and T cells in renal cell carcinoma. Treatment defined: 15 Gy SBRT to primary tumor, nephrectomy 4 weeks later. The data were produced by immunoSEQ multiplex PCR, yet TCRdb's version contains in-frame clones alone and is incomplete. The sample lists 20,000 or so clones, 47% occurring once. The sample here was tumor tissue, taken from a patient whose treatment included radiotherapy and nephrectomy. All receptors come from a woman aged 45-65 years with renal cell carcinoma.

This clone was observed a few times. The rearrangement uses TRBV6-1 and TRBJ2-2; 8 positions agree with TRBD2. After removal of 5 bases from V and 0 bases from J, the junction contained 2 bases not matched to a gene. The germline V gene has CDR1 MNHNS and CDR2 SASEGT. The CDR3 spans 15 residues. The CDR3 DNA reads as TGTGCCAGCAGTTGGACTAGCTCGAACACCGGGGAGCTGTTTTTT. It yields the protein CASSWTSSNTGELFF.

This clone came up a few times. The CDR3 protein is CASKLRSGEETQYF. CDR3 sequence (DNA): TGTGCCAGCAAATTAAGGTCGGGAGAAGAGACCCAGTACTTC. The chain couples TRBV7-2 to TRBJ2-5; a weak D match, TRBD2 (6 bases). Germline V gene sequence: CDR1 SGHTA, CDR2 FQGNSA. The CDR3 has 14 residues. The germline V and J ends were trimmed by 7 bases and 3 bases, with 15 bases remaining between them. Drawing the rest from reference TRBV7-2 and TRBJ2-5, the complete variable domain is GAGVSQSPSNKVTEKGKDVELRCDPISGHTALYWYRQSLGQGLEFLIYFQGNSAPDKSGLPSDRFSAERTGGSVSTLTIQRTQQEDSAVYLCASKLRSGEETQYFGPGTRLLVL.

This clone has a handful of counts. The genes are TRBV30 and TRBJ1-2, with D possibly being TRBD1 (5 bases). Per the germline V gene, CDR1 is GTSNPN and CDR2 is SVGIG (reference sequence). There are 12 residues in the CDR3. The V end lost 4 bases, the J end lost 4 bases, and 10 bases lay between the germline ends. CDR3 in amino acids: CAWTRDGYGYTF. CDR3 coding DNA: TGTGCCTGGACCAGGGACGGCTATGGCTACACCTTC.

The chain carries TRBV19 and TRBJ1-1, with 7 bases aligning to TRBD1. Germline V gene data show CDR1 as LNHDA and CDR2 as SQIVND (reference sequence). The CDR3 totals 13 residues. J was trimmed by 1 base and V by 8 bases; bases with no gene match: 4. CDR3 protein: CASADRANTEAFF. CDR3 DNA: TGTGCCAGTGCTGACAGGGCGAACACTGAAGCTTTCTTT.

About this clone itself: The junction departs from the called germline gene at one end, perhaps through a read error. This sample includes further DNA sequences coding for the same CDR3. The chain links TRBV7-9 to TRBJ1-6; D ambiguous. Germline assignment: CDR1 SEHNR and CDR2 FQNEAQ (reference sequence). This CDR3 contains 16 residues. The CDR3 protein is CASSQDWRAGESPLHF. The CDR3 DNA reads TGCGCCAGCAGCCAAGATTGGAGGGCTGGCGAGTCACCCCTCCACTTT.

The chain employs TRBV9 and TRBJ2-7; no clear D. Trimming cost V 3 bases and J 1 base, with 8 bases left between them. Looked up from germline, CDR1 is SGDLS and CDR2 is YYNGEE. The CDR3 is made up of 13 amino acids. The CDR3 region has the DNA TGTGCCAGCAGCGCTTATCCATCCTACGAGCAGTACTTC. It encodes CASSAYPSYEQYF. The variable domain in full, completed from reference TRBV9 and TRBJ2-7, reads DSGVTQTPKHLITATGQRVTLRCSPRSGDLSVYWYQQSLDQGLQFLIQYYNGEERAKGNILERFSAQQFPDLHSELNLSSLELGDSALYFCASSAYPSYEQYFGPGTRLTVT.

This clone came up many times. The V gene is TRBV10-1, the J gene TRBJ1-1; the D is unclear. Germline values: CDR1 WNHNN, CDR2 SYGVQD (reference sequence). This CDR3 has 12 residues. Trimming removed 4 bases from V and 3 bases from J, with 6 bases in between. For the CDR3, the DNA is TGCGCCAGCAGTGGCACCTACACTGAAGCTTTCTTT. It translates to CASSGTYTEAFF.

In DNA, the CDR3 is TGCAGCGTTGGACAGGGGGCCAATGAGCAGTTCTTC. It encodes CSVGQGANEQFF. The chain joins TRBV29-1 to TRBJ2-1, with 10 nucleotides matching TRBD1. The germline V gene has CDR1 SQVTM and CDR2 ANQGSEA. V dropped 4 bases and J dropped 6; count of bases not matched to a gene: 0. The CDR3 has 12 residues.

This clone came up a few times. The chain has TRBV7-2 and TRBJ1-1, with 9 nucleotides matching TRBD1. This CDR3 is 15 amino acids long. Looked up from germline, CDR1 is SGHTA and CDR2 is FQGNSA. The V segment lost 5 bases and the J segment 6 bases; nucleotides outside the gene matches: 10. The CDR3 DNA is TGTGCCAGCAGCCAAACAGGGGACAGGGTCTCTGAAGCTTTCTTT. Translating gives CASSQTGDRVSEAFF.

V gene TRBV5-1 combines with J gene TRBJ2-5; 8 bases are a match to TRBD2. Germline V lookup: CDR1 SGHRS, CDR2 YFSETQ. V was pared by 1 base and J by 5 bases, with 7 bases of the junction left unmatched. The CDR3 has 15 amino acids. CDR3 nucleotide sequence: TGCGCCAGCAGCTTGAAACGGGGGGGCCGCGAGACCCAGTACTTC. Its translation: CASSLKRGGRETQYF.

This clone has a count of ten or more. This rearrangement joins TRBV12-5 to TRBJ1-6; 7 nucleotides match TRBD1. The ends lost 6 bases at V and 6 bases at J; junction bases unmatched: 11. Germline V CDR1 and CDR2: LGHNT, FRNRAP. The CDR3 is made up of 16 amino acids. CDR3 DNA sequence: TGTGCTAGTGGCCCCTTTGACAGGGCGGCTAATTCACCCCTCCACTTT. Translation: CASGPFDRAANSPLHF.

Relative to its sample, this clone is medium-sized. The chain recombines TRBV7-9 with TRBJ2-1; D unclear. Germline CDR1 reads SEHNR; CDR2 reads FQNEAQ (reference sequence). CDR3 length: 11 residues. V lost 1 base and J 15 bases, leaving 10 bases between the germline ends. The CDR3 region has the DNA TGTGCCAGCAGCTTAGGCCAGTCGCGGTTCTTC. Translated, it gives CASSLGQSRFF.